The clone carrying this T cell receptor beta chain has only one observation. The sample comes from a study of blood T cell repertoires in COVID-19. Background on the study: Sites in the United States, Italy and Spain provided acute and convalescent COVID-19 samples.

This CDR3 is 13 amino acids long. Per the germline V gene, CDR1 is SQVTM and CDR2 is ANQGSEA. V dropped 4 bases and J dropped 8 bases, with 14 bases sitting between them. Authors' methods: It was from reference gene primer amplification that nucleated cell counts were estimated. Repertoires were generated with immunoSEQ multiplex PCR, while TCRdb's copy carries only in-frame clones and drops some. V, J and clone size reflect that table, while D and trimming were determined from the DNA. Among about 210,000 clones listed, around 82% were seen once. The receptor was isolated from a woman between 40 and 50 years old with acute or convalescent COVID-19. The genes are TRBV29-1 and TRBJ1-4, with D perhaps TRBD1 (5 bases). The sample taken for sequencing was peripheral blood. The CDR3: CSVAQGSREKLFF. CDR3 nucleotide sequence: TGCAGCGTTGCCCAGGGCTCACGCGAAAAACTGTTTTTT.